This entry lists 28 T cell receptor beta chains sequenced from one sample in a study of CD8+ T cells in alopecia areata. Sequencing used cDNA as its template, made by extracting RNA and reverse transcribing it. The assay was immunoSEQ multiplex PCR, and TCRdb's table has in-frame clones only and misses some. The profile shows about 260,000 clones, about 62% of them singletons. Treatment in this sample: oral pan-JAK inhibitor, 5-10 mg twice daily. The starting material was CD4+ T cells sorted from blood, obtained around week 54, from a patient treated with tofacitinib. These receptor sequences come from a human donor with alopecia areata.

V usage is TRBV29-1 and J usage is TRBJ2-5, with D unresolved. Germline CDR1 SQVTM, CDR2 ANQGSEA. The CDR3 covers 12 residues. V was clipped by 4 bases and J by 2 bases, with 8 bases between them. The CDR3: CSVVRIQETQYF. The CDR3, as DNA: TGCAGCGTTGTCCGTATACAAGAGACCCAGTACTTC.

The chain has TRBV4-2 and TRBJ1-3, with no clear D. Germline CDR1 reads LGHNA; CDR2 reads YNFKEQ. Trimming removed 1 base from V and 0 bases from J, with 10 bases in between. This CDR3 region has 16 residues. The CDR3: CASSQGRQISGNTIYF. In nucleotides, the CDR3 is TGTGCCAGCAGCCAAGGAAGACAAATCTCTGGAAACACCATATATTTT.

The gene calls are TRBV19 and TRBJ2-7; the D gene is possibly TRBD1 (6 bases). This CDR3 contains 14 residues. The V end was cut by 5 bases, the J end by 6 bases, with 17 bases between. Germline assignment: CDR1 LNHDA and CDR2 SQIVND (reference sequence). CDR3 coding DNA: TGTGCCAGTAGTTCTCTACTAGGACAGACCGAGCAGTACTTC. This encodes CASSSLLGQTEQYF. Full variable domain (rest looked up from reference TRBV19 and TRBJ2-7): DGGITQSPKYLFRKEGQNVTLSCEQNLNHDAMYWYRQDPGQGLRLIYYSQIVNDFQKGDIAEGYSVSREKKESFPLTVTSAQKNPTAFYLCASSSLLGQTEQYFGPGTRLTVT.

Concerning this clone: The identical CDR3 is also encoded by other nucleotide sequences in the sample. The CDR3 sequence is CASSASSGANVLTF. CDR3 DNA: TGTGCCAGCAGTGCTAGCTCTGGGGCCAACGTCCTGACTTTC. V and J are TRBV2 and TRBJ2-6; D is unresolved. The V end was cut by 4 bases, the J end by 0 bases, with 4 bases between. Germline assignment: CDR1 SNHLY and CDR2 FYNNEI. This CDR3 is built from 14 residues. Full variable domain (outside the CDR3, taken from reference TRBV2 and TRBJ2-6): EPEVTQTPSHQVTQMGQEVILRCVPISNHLYFYWYRQILGQKVEFLVSFYNNEISEKSEIFDDQFSVERPDGSNFTLKIRSTKLEDSAMYFCASSASSGANVLTFGAGSRLTVL.

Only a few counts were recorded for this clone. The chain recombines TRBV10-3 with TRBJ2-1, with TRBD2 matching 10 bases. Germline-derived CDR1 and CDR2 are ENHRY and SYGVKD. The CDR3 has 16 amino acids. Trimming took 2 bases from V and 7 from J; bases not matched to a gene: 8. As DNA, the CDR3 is TGTGCCATCAGTGAGCCGGGACTAGCGTCGTCGAATGAGCAGTTCTTC. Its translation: CAISEPGLASSNEQFF.

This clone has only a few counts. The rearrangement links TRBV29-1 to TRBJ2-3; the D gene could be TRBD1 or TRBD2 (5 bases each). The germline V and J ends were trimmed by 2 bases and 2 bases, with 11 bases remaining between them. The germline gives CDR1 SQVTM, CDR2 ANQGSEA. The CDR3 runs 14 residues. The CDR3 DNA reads TGCAGCGTTGAATTGGGGGACCTCACAGATACGCAGTATTTT. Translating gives CSVELGDLTDTQYF.

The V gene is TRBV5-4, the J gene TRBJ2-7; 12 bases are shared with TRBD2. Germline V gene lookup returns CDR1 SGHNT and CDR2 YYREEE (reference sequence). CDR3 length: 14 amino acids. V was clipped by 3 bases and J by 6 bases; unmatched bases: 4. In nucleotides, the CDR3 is TGTGCCAGCAGCTCTAGCGGGGGGGCGATCGAGCAGTACTTC. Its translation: CASSSSGGAIEQYF.

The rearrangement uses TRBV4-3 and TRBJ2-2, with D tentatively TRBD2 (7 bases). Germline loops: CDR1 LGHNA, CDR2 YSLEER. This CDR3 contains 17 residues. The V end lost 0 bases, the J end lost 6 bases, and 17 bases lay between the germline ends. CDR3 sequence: CASSQEGGQGGPGELFF. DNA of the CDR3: TGCGCCAGCAGCCAAGAAGGGGGGCAGGGAGGGCCCGGGGAGCTGTTTTTT.

The CDR3: CAWSDWQGYGYTF. The CDR3 DNA reads TGTGCCTGGAGTGACTGGCAGGGATATGGCTACACCTTC. The rearrangement joins TRBV30 to TRBJ1-2; D perhaps matches TRBD1 (5 bases). The CDR3 is 13 amino acids. V dropped 1 base and J dropped 5 bases, with 11 bases sitting between them. Looked up from germline, CDR1 is GTSNPN and CDR2 is SVGIG (reference sequence).

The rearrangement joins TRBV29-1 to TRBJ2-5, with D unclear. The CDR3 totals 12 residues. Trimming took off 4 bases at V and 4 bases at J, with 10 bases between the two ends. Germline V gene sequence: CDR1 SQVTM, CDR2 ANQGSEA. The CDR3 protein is CSVVATLETQYF. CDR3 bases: TGCAGCGTTGTGGCTACTTTAGAGACCCAGTACTTC.

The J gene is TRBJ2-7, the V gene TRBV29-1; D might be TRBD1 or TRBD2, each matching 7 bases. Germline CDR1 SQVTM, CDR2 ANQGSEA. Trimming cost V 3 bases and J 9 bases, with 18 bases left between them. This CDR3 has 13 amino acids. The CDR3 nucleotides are TGCAGCGTTGAGAGGCAGGGGGGGGATCGGCAGTACTTC. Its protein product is CSVERQGGDRQYF.

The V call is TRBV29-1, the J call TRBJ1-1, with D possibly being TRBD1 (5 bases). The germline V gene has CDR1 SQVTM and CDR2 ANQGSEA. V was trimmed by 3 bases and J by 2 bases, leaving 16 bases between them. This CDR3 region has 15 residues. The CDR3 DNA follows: TGCAGCGTTGAGTTTCCGCAGGGATCTAACACTGAAGCTTTCTTT. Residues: CSVEFPQGSNTEAFF.

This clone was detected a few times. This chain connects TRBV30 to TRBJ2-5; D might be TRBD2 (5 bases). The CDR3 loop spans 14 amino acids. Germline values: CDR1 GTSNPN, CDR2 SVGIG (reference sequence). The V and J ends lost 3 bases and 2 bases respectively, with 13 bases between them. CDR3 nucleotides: TGTGCCTGGAGCGTACCGAGGGCGCAAGAGACCCAGTACTTC. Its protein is CAWSVPRAQETQYF.

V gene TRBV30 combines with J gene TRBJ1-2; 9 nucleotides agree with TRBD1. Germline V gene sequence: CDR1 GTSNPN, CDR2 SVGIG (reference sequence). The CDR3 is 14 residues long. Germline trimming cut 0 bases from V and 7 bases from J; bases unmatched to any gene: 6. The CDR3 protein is CAWSVIQGAGGYTF. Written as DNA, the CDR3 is TGTGCCTGGAGTGTCATACAGGGGGCAGGTGGCTACACCTTC.

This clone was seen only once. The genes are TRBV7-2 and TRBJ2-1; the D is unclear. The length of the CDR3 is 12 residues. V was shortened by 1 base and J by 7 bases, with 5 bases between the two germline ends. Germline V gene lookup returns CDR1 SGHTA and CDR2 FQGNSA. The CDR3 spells CASSLVGNEQFF. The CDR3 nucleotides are TGTGCCAGCAGCTTAGTGGGGAATGAGCAGTTCTTC.

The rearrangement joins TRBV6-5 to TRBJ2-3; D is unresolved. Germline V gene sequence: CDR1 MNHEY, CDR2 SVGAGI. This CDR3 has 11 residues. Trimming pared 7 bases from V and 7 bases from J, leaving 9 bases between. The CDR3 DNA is TGTGCCAGCACCCGCGACTATACGCAGTATTTT. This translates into CASTRDYTQYF.

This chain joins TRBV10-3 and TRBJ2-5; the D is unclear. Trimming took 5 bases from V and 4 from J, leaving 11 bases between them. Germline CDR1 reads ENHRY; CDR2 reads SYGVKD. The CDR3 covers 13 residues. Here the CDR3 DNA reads TGTGCCATCAGTCTGGCGACCCGAGAGACCCAGTACTTC. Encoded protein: CAISLATRETQYF.

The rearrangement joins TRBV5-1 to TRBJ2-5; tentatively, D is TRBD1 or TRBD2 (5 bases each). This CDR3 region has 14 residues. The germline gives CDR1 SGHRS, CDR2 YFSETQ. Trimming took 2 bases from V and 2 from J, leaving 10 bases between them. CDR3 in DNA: TGCGCCAGCAGCTTCGGGACCAAACAAGAGACCCAGTACTTC. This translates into CASSFGTKQETQYF.

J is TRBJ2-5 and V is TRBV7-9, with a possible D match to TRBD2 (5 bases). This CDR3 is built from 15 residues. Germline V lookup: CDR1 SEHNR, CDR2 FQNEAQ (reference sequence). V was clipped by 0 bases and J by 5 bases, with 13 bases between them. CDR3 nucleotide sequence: TGTGCCAGCAGCTTAGCATTGGCCCGCGGGGAGACCCAGTACTTC. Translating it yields CASSLALARGETQYF.

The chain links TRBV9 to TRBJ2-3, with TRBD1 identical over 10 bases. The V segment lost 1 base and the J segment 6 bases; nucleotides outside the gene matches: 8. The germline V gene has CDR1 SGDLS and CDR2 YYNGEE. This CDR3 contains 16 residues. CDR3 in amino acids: CASSVTDRGHADTQYF. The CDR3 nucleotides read TGTGCCAGCAGCGTAACTGACAGGGGGCATGCGGATACGCAGTATTTT.

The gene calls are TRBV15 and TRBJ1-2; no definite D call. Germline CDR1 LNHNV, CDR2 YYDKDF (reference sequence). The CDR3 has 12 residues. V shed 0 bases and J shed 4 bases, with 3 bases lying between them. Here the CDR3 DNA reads TGTGCCACCAGCAGAGATGGCTATGGCTACACCTTC. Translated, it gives CATSRDGYGYTF.

Written as DNA, the CDR3 is TGTGCCTGGCTGCGGGATAATTCACCCCTCCACTTT. This translates into CAWLRDNSPLHF. The J gene is TRBJ1-6, the V gene TRBV30; no reliable D call. CDR3 length: 12 amino acids. Germline V gene sequence: CDR1 GTSNPN, CDR2 SVGIG (reference sequence). The ends were cut back, 5 bases at V and 5 bases at J, with 7 bases in the middle. The variable domain in full, with the rest retrieved from reference TRBV30 and TRBJ1-6, is SQTIHQWPATLVQPVGSPLSLECTVEGTSNPNLYWYRQAAGRGLQLLFYSVGIGQISSEVPQNLSASRPQDRQFILSSKKLLLSDSGFYLCAWLRDNSPLHFGNGTRLTVT.

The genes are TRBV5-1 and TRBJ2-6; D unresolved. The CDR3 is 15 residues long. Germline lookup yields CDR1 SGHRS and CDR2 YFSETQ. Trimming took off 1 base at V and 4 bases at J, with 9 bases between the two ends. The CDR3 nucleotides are TGCGCCAGCAGCTTGTTGTCGGCCGGGGCCAACGTCCTGACTTTC. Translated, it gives CASSLLSAGANVLTF.

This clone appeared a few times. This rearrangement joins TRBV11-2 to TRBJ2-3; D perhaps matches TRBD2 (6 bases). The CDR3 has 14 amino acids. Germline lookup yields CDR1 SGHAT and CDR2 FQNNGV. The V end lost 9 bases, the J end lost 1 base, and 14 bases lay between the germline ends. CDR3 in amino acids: CASLRGGGTDTQYF. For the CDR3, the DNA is TGTGCCAGTCTACGAGGAGGGGGCACAGATACGCAGTATTTT.

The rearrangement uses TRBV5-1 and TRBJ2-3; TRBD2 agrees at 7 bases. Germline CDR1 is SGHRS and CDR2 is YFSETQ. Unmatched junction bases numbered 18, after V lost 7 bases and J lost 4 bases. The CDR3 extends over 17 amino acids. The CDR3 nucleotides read TGCGCCAGCGTCGTTGGTAGCGGGCCACCAAAGGCAGATACGCAGTATTTT. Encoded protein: CASVVGSGPPKADTQYF.

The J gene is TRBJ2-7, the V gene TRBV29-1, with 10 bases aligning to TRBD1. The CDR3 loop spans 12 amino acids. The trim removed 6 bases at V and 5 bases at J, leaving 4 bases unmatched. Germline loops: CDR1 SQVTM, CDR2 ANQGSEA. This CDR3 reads CSVGTGENEQYF. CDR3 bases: TGCAGCGTCGGGACAGGGGAGAACGAGCAGTACTTC.

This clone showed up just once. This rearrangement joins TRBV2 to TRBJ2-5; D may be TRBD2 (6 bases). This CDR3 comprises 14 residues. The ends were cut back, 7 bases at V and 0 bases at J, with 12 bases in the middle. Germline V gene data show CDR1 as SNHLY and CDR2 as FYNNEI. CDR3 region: CASNSWGDQETQYF. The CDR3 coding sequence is TGTGCCAGCAACTCCTGGGGGGACCAAGAGACCCAGTACTTC.

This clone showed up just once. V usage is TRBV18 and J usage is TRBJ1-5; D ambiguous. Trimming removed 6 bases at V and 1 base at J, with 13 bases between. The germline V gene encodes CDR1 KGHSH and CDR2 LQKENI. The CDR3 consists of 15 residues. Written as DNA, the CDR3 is TGTGCCAGCTCGTTTATGTTGGGGAGCAATCAGCCCCAGCATTTT. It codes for CASSFMLGSNQPQHF.